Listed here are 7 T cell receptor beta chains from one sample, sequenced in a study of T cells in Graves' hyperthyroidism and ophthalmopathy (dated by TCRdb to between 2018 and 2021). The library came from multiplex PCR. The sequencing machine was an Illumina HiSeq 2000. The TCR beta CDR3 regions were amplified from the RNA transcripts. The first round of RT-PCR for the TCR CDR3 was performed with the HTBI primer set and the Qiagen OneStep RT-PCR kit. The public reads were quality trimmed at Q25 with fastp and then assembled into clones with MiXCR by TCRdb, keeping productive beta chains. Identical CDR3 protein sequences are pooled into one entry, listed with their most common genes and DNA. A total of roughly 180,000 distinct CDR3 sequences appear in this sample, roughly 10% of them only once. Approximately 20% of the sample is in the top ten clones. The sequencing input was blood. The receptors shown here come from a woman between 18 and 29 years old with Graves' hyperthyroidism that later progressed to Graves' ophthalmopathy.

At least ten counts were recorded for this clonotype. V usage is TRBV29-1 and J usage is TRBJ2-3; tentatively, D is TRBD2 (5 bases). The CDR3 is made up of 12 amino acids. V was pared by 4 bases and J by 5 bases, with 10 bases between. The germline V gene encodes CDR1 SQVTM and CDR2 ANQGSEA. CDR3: CSVGGRQDTQYF. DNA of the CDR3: TGCAGCGTTGGAGGGCGGCAAGATACGCAGTATTTT.

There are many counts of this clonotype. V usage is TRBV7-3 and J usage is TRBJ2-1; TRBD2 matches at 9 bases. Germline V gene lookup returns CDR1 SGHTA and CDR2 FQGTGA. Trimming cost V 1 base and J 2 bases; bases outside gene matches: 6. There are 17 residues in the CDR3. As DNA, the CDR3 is TGTGCCAGCAGCTTAATCCCGGGCGGGGGGGCCTACAATGAGCAGTTCTTC. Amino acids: CASSLIPGGGAYNEQFF. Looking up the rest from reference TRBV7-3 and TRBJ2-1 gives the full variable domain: GAGVSQTPSNKVTEKGKYVELRCDPISGHTALYWYRQSLGQGPEFLIYFQGTGAADDSGLPNDRFFAVRPEGSVSTLKIQRTERGDSAVYLCASSLIPGGGAYNEQFFGPGTRLTVL.

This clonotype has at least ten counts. The CDR3 region has the DNA TGTGCCATCAGTGAGGCAGGGCTCGGGACTGAAGCTTTCTTT. Translating it yields CAISEAGLGTEAFF. V and J are TRBV10-3 and TRBJ1-1; the D gene is possibly TRBD1 (5 bases). With 2 bases removed from V and 5 bases from J, the gap between germline ends came to 12 bases. CDR3 length: 14 amino acids. Germline lookup yields CDR1 ENHRY and CDR2 SYGVKD.

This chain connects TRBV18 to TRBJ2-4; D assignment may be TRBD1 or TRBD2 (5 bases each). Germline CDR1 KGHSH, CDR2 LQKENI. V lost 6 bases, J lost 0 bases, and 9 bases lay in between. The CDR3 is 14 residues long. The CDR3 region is CASSPGTAKNIQYF. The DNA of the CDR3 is TGTGCCAGCTCTCCCGGGACAGCCAAAAACATTCAGTACTTC.

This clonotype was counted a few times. CDR3: CASSVRAGDSTDTQYF. DNA of the CDR3: TGTGCCAGCAGCGTACGTGCGGGGGATTCCACAGATACGCAGTATTTT. The genes are TRBV9 and TRBJ2-3; 7 bases are shared with TRBD2. The V segment lost 1 base and the J segment 2 bases; nucleotides outside the gene matches: 7. This CDR3 is built from 16 residues. Germline V gene lookup returns CDR1 SGDLS and CDR2 YYNGEE.

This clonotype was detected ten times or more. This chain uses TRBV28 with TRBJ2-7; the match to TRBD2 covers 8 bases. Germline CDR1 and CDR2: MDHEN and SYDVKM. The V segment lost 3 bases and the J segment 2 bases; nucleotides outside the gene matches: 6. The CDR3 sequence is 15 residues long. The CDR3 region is CASSFLSGDTYEQYF. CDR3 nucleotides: TGTGCCAGCAGTTTCCTTAGCGGGGACACCTACGAGCAGTACTTC.

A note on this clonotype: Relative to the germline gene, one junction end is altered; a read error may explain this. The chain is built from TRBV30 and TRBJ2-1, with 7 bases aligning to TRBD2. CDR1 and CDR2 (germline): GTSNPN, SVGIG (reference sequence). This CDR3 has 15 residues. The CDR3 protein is CARSVLAGSYNEQFF. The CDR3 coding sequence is TGTGCCCGGAGTGTTTTAGCGGGCTCCTACAATGAGCAGTTCTTC.